The sample holds a few counts of the clone carrying this T cell receptor beta chain. These data come from a study of identical twins. The CDR3 loop spans 18 amino acids. Per the germline V gene, CDR1 is MNHEY and CDR2 is SMNVEV (reference sequence). The V and J ends lost 7 bases and 8 bases respectively, with 30 bases between them. A universal primer binding site was introduced by template switching. The final cDNA contained unique molecular identifiers. Each CDR3 protein is one row after TCRdb ran MiXCR on the 5' RACE reads. Seen here are approximately 410,000 distinct CDR3 sequences, around a sixth observed once, and the top ten hold around 12%.

This clonotype originated in a man in his forties or fifties in good health. The source material was naive T cells sorted from blood. The chain employs TRBV27 and TRBJ2-1, with D perhaps assigned TRBD1 or TRBD2 (5 bases each). CDR3 amino acids: CASILPPGIPPQGDEQFF. In DNA, the CDR3 is TGTGCCAGCATCCTGCCCCCCGGGATTCCCCCACAAGGGGATGAGCAGTTCTTC.